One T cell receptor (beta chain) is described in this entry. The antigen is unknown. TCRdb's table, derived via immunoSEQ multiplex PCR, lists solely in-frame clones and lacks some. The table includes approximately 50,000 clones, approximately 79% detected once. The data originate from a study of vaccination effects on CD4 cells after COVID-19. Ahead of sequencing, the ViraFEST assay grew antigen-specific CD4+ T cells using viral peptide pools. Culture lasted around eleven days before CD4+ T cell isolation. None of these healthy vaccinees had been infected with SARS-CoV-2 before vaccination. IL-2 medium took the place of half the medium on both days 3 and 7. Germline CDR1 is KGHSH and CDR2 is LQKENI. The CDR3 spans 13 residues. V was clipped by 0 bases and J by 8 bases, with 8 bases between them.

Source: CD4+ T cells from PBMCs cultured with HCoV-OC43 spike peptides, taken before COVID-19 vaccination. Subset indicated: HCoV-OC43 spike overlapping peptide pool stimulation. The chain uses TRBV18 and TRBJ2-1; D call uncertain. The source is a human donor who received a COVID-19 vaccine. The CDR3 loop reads CASSPPAFDEQFF. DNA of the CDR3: TGTGCCAGCTCACCACCGGCTTTCGATGAGCAGTTCTTC.